These 32 T cell receptor beta chains originate from one sample sequenced in a study of shared clonotypes between healthy human individuals. TCRdb keeps only in-frame clones here, not all; method: immunoSEQ multiplex PCR. The sample consists of roughly 2.6 million clones, around nine tenths of them appearing once. Sequencing was performed on naive CD4+ T cells sorted from blood. Subset here: CD45RA+ positively selected. The receptors were sampled from a man aged 18 to 29 in good health.

CDR3 nucleotide sequence: TGTGCCAGCAGTGGGTACATTCAAACAGATACGCAGTATTTT. Translation gives CASSGYIQTDTQYF. V gene TRBV6-6 combines with J gene TRBJ2-3; D unresolved. In germline, CDR1 is MNHNY, CDR2 SVGAGI (reference sequence). The CDR3 runs to 14 residues. With 5 bases removed from V and 3 bases from J, the gap between germline ends came to 12 bases.

This clone occurred once. This rearrangement joins TRBV7-2 to TRBJ2-5, with 8 positions matching TRBD1. Unmatched junction bases numbered 12, after V lost 5 bases and J lost 7 bases. The CDR3 is 15 amino acids. Germline V gene sequence: CDR1 SGHTA, CDR2 FQGNSA. In DNA form, the CDR3 reads TGTGCCAGCAGCCATCGACAGGGGCCCTCTACGACCCAGTACTTC. Its translation: CASSHRQGPSTTQYF.

The chain joins TRBV2 to TRBJ2-1, with D maybe TRBD2 (5 bases). Trimming left V 7 bases short and J 0 bases short, with 13 bases between. The CDR3 has 15 residues. Germline lookup yields CDR1 SNHLY and CDR2 FYNNEI. The CDR3 loop reads CASNGLISSYNEQFF. Here the CDR3 DNA reads TGTGCCAGCAATGGACTTATTAGCTCCTACAATGAGCAGTTCTTC.

The chain has TRBV21-1 and TRBJ1-5; whether TRBD1, the table's D call, matches the DNA was not checked. TRBV21-1 is given as a pseudogene. The CDR3 covers 15 residues. The DNA of the CDR3 is TGTGCCAGCATGAAGGGTGGCAGGGGCGGTCAGCCCCAGCATTTT. Its protein product is CASMKGGRGGQPQHF.

The chain couples TRBV6-5 to TRBJ1-5; D gene uncertain. V was clipped by 7 bases and J by 0 bases, with 10 bases between them. The CDR3 runs to 14 residues. Per the germline V gene, CDR1 is MNHEY and CDR2 is SVGAGI. Here the CDR3 DNA reads TGTGCCAGCACCTCCGGACTTAGCAATCAGCCCCAGCATTTT. It specifies CASTSGLSNQPQHF.

This sequence joins TRBV4-3 and TRBJ2-1, with 10 bases lining up with TRBD2. CDR1 is LGHNA, CDR2 YSLEER, per germline. CDR3 length: 16 amino acids. V lost 0 bases to trimming and J lost 5 bases; unmatched junction nucleotides: 4. Here the CDR3 reads CASSQEASGRNNEQFF. As DNA, the CDR3 is TGCGCCAGCAGCCAAGAGGCTAGCGGGAGAAACAATGAGCAGTTCTTC.

The chain uses TRBV4-2 and TRBJ2-3; TRBD1 aligns across 8 bases. Trimming took 0 bases from V and 2 from J; bases not matched to a gene: 1. Germline V gene sequence: CDR1 LGHNA, CDR2 YNFKEQ. This CDR3 spans 15 amino acids. CDR3: CASSQEGQDTDTQYF. The CDR3 DNA reads as TGTGCCAGCAGCCAAGAGGGACAGGACACAGATACGCAGTATTTT.

This chain connects TRBV25-1 to TRBJ2-3, with 11 bases identical to TRBD2. Per germline, CDR1 MGHDK and CDR2 SYGVNS. The CDR3 loop spans 15 amino acids. After removal of 6 bases from V and 6 bases from J, the junction contained 8 bases not matched to a gene. CDR3 residues: CASSLPSGGWDTQYF. CDR3 DNA sequence: TGTGCCAGCAGCCTGCCTAGCGGGGGGTGGGATACGCAGTATTTT.

CDR3 loop: CASSVGHQQETQYF. The DNA for the CDR3 is TGTGCCAGCAGCGTAGGACATCAACAAGAGACCCAGTACTTC. The V gene is TRBV9, the J gene TRBJ2-5, with no clear D. Germline V lookup: CDR1 SGDLS, CDR2 YYNGEE. The CDR3 consists of 14 residues. Trimming removed 0 bases from V and 2 bases from J, with 8 bases in between.

The V and J genes are TRBV18 and TRBJ1-2; the D gene is possibly TRBD1 (5 bases). Germline CDR1 reads KGHSH; CDR2 reads LQKENI. The CDR3 totals 15 residues. Trimming pared 4 bases from V and 0 bases from J, leaving 12 bases between. As DNA, the CDR3 is TGTGCCAGCTCACAAGGGGAAGGAACTAACTATGGCTACACCTTC. Protein: CASSQGEGTNYGYTF.

The chain recombines TRBV5-4 with TRBJ2-3, with D possibly matching TRBD2 (5 bases). Germline lookup yields CDR1 SGHNT and CDR2 YYREEE (reference sequence). Trimming stripped 3 bases from V and 6 bases from J, with 14 bases between. This CDR3 is built from 14 residues. The CDR3 loop reads CASSSVGESDTQYF. CDR3 in DNA: TGTGCCAGCAGCTCCGTGGGAGAGTCCGATACGCAGTATTTT.

J is TRBJ2-4 and V is TRBV10-2, with D perhaps matching TRBD2 (5 bases). From germline, CDR1 is WSHSY and CDR2 SAAADI. V was clipped by 3 bases and J by 0 bases, with 9 bases between them. This CDR3 is built from 15 residues. The CDR3 region has the DNA TGCGCCAGCAGTGAAGGGCGGGTAGCCAAAAACATTCAGTACTTC. Protein: CASSEGRVAKNIQYF.

In DNA form, the CDR3 reads TGTGCCACCAGCAGAGAGGTCGAGACCCAGTACTTC. This gives the protein CATSREVETQYF. V is TRBV15 and J is TRBJ2-5; D not certain. The germline gives CDR1 LNHNV, CDR2 YYDKDF (reference sequence). The length of the CDR3 is 12 residues. Trimming took off 0 bases at V and 5 bases at J, with 4 bases between the two ends.

The rearrangement uses TRBV21-1 and TRBJ2-7; the table's D call, TRBD2, has no DNA check behind it. TRBV21-1 is noted as a pseudogene. The CDR3 has 15 amino acids. Written as DNA, the CDR3 is TGTGCCAGCAGCACAGAAGCCAACCGGGATTACGAGCAGTACTTC. Amino acids: CASSTEANRDYEQYF.

The genes are TRBV6-5 and TRBJ1-4; the D gene is possibly TRBD1 (5 bases). Germline CDR1 is MNHEY and CDR2 is SVGAGI. The CDR3 runs 13 residues. V lost 6 bases and J 3 bases, leaving 8 bases between the germline ends. The CDR3 protein is CASSQGANEKLFF. The CDR3 DNA sequence: TGTGCCAGCAGCCAGGGAGCTAATGAAAAACTGTTTTTT.

This chain links TRBV5-1 with TRBJ1-4; D remains unclear. CDR3 size: 15 residues. Germline CDR1 SGHRS, CDR2 YFSETQ. The CDR3 loop is CATQEGIATNEKLFF. DNA of the CDR3: TGCGCAACCCAGGAAGGGATTGCAACTAATGAAAAACTGTTTTTT.

V and J are TRBV7-2 and TRBJ2-5; D is unresolved. There are 14 residues in the CDR3. Looked up from germline, CDR1 is SGHTA and CDR2 is FQGNSA. The germline V and J ends were trimmed by 2 bases and 1 base, with 8 bases remaining between them. CDR3 in amino acids: CASSLRWFQETQYF. CDR3 nucleotide sequence: TGTGCCAGCAGCTTAAGGTGGTTCCAAGAGACCCAGTACTTC. Full variable domain (missing parts from reference TRBV7-2 and TRBJ2-5): GAGVSQSPSNKVTEKGKDVELRCDPISGHTALYWYRQSLGQGLEFLIYFQGNSAPDKSGLPSDRFSAERTGGSVSTLTIQRTQQEDSAVYLCASSLRWFQETQYFGPGTRLLVL.

This clone is a singleton in its sample. Other nucleotide sequences in the sample specify the same CDR3. The chain combines TRBV7-2 with TRBJ2-1; 13 nucleotides match TRBD2. This CDR3 is 15 amino acids long. Germline CDR1 is SGHTA and CDR2 is FQGNSA. Unmatched junction bases numbered 3, after V lost 6 bases and J lost 4 bases. The CDR3 loop is CASSPGLAGYNEQFF. Written as DNA, the CDR3 is TGTGCCAGCAGTCCGGGACTAGCGGGATACAATGAGCAGTTCTTC.

Details on this clone: Other DNA sequences in this specimen translate into the identical CDR3. The genes are TRBV9 and TRBJ2-6; no definite D call. Germline V gene sequence: CDR1 SGDLS, CDR2 YYNGEE. The CDR3 spans 15 residues. Trimming stripped 0 bases from V and 0 bases from J, with 4 bases between. CDR3 region: CASSVVDSGANVLTF. CDR3 coding DNA: TGTGCCAGCAGCGTAGTCGACTCTGGGGCCAACGTCCTGACTTTC. Complete variable domain (other parts from reference TRBV9 and TRBJ2-6): DSGVTQTPKHLITATGQRVTLRCSPRSGDLSVYWYQQSLDQGLQFLIQYYNGEERAKGNILERFSAQQFPDLHSELNLSSLELGDSALYFCASSVVDSGANVLTFGAGSRLTVL.

The chain uses TRBV10-3 and TRBJ1-1; 8 bases match TRBD1. CDR1 is ENHRY and CDR2 is SYGVKD in the germline V gene. The CDR3 has 15 amino acids. V lost 7 bases, J lost 5 bases, and 12 bases stayed unmatched. The CDR3 is CAIKEGQGSWTEAFF. The CDR3, as DNA: TGTGCCATCAAAGAAGGACAGGGAAGCTGGACTGAAGCTTTCTTT.

The chain recombines TRBV15 with TRBJ1-1; 7 nucleotides line up with TRBD1. This CDR3 is built from 14 residues. The germline gives CDR1 LNHNV, CDR2 YYDKDF (reference sequence). With 4 bases clipped from V and 3 bases from J, the junction kept 5 bases outside the gene matches. The CDR3 DNA follows: TGTGCCACCAGCACTGGACAGGCCTACACTGAAGCTTTCTTT. The encoded protein is CATSTGQAYTEAFF.

V gene TRBV28 combines with J gene TRBJ2-3; D may be TRBD1 (5 bases). Germline V gene sequence: CDR1 MDHEN, CDR2 SYDVKM. This CDR3 spans 15 amino acids. Between the trimmed V and J ends, which lost 6 bases and 0 bases, there was a span of 13 bases. The CDR3 region is CASRTGAPSTDTQYF. CDR3 DNA: TGTGCCAGCAGAACAGGTGCCCCTAGCACAGATACGCAGTATTTT.

The CDR3 nucleotides are TGTGCCAGCAGCTTAGGAGGGTTGAATTCACCCCTCCACTTT. Translation gives CASSLGGLNSPLHF. The chain uses TRBV7-2 and TRBJ1-6, with D unclear. Germline V gene sequence: CDR1 SGHTA, CDR2 FQGNSA. V shed 1 base and J shed 7 bases, with 8 bases lying between them. The CDR3 covers 14 residues.

As to this clone: A junction boundary mismatches the germline segment, possibly from a read error. The chain uses TRBV11-1 and TRBJ1-1; D call uncertain. The CDR3 has 15 residues. Germline CDR1 SGHAT, CDR2 FQDESV (reference sequence). CDR3 sequence reads: CASSIDRARNPEAFF. The CDR3 DNA reads as TGTGCCAGCAGCATAGACCGGGCCCGGAACCCTGAAGCTTTCTTT. The full variable domain, its missing parts supplied by reference TRBV11-1 and TRBJ1-1, is EAEVAQSPRYKITEKSQAVAFWCDPISGHATLYWYRQILGQGPELLVQFQDESVVDDSQLPKDRFSAERLKGVDSTLKIQPAELGDSAMYLCASSIDRARNPEAFFGQGTRLTVV.

V and J are TRBV10-3 and TRBJ1-3; D not resolved. Deletions cut 2 bases from V and 0 bases from J, with 14 bases between. This CDR3 spans 17 amino acids. Germline values: CDR1 ENHRY, CDR2 SYGVKD. CDR3 in DNA: TGTGCCATCAGTGAGCCCTTTGCTTCTAGCTCTGGAAACACCATATATTTT. Protein product: CAISEPFASSSGNTIYF.

The rearrangement uses TRBV7-9 and TRBJ1-1; D gene ambiguous. V was shortened by 5 bases and J by 0 bases, with 10 bases between the two germline ends. The CDR3 extends over 14 amino acids. Germline V CDR1 and CDR2: SEHNR, FQNEAQ (reference sequence). The CDR3 DNA sequence: TGTGCCAGCAGCGCTCTGGGGATGAACACTGAAGCTTTCTTT. It encodes CASSALGMNTEAFF.

V is TRBV10-2 and J is TRBJ1-2; D not certain. Germline V gives CDR1 WSHSY, CDR2 SAAADI. Deletions cut 6 bases from V and 1 base from J, with 9 bases between. The CDR3 length is 13 residues. The CDR3 bases are TGCGCCAGCAGCCTCGGGATTAACTATGGCTACACCTTC. Its translation is CASSLGINYGYTF.

A single count supports this clone. V and J are TRBV19 and TRBJ2-2, with D possibly TRBD2 on 5 matching bases. Trimming pared 5 bases from V and 4 bases from J, leaving 11 bases between. CDR1 is LNHDA, CDR2 SQIVND, per germline (reference sequence). The CDR3 consists of 14 residues. CDR3 coding DNA: TGTGCCAGTAGTTTTGAGGGAGCCACCGGGGAGCTGTTTTTT. Encoded protein: CASSFEGATGELFF.

The gene calls are TRBV2 and TRBJ2-1; D is ambiguous. Trimming removed 4 bases from V and 10 bases from J, with 8 bases in between. Germline CDR1 reads SNHLY; CDR2 reads FYNNEI. The CDR3 sequence is 11 residues long. The CDR3 loop reads CASSVLGEQFF. In DNA, the CDR3 is TGTGCCAGCAGTGTTCTAGGGGAGCAGTTCTTC.

For this clone: Other DNA variants within this sample encode the same CDR3. The chain is built from TRBV18 and TRBJ2-3; D is ambiguous. Deletions cut 3 bases from V and 5 bases from J, with 3 bases between. The CDR3 consists of 11 residues. In germline, CDR1 is KGHSH, CDR2 LQKENI. The DNA for the CDR3 is TGTGCCAGCTCACCCGGAGATACGCAGTATTTT. This codes for CASSPGDTQYF.

The chain recombines TRBV6-1 with TRBJ1-4, with 8 bases aligning to TRBD1. The J segment lost 6 bases and the V segment lost 4 bases, leaving 4 bases of the junction unmatched. This CDR3 has 14 residues. Germline-derived CDR1 and CDR2 are MNHNS and SASEGT. The CDR3 is CASSGRQGYEKLFF. The DNA of the CDR3 is TGTGCCAGCAGTGGAAGACAGGGGTATGAAAAACTGTTTTTT.

The CDR3 sequence is CASNLAVASHEQYF. The CDR3 nucleotides are TGTGCCAGCAACCTTGCGGTAGCTTCTCACGAGCAGTACTTC. V and J are TRBV18 and TRBJ2-7, with D uncertain. Trimming left V 8 bases short and J 5 bases short, with 19 bases between. The CDR3 contains 14 residues. From germline, CDR1 is KGHSH and CDR2 LQKENI.